This record looks at one T cell receptor (beta chain) sequence and its context. Its target is unknown. The data are from a study of cytomegalovirus exposure and HLA in healthy donors. Study in general: Earlier, 100 million to 120 million unique TCR beta sequences were recovered from around 180 million T cells by an analysis.

The primer mix had 60 Vbeta and 13 Jbeta primers. Libraries were prepared by immunoSEQ multiplex PCR; TCRdb keeps only in-frame clonotypes and omits some of them. The sample holds roughly 160,000 clones, approximately 90% seen once. Germline CDR1 is MNHNS and CDR2 is SASEGT. The CDR3 is 15 amino acids. Study outcomes and limitations: Within a later analysis, the majority of CMV-associated TCR beta chains appeared HLA-restricted.

The receptor was isolated from a young woman in good health and CMV-seronegative. Sample: PBMCs. The rearrangement links TRBV6-1 to TRBJ2-5; TRBD1 aligns across 11 bases. Judging by the DNA end, TRBJ2-7 fits better; the J call may be wrong. The CDR3 protein is CASATGTGGSYEQYF. The CDR3 region has the DNA TGTGCCAGCGCGACCGGGACAGGGGGCTCCTACGAGCAGTACTTC.